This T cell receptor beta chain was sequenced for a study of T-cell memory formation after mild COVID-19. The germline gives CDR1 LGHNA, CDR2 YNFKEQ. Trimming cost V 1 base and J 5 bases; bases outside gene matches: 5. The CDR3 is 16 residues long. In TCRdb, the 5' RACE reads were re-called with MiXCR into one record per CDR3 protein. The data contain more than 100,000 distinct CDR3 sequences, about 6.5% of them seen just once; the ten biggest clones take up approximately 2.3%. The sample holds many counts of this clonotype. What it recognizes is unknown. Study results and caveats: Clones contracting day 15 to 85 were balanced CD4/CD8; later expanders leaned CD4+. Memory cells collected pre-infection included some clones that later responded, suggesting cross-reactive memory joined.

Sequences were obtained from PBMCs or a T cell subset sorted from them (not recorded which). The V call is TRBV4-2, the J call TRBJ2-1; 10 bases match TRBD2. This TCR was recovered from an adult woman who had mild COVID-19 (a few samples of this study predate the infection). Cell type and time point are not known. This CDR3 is CASSQGPSGGDNEQFF. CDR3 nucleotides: TGTGCCAGCAGCCAAGGGCCCAGCGGGGGGGACAATGAGCAGTTCTTC.